Sequencing of this T cell receptor (beta chain) was carried out in a study of blood T cell repertoires in COVID-19 (dated by TCRdb to 2019 to 2021). Turning to the overall study: The collaborator samples originated in the United States, Italy and Spain and spanned the acute and convalescent phases of COVID-19. The prospective study material was composed of cDNA or gDNA derived from T cells, B-cell-depleted T cells, or PBMCs. The repertoires were released in a freely available public database intended as a resource for research on the immune response to SARS-CoV-2. Deeply sampled blood TCRbeta repertoires from subjects exposed to, actively infected with, or recovered from COVID-19 were included in the dataset. Where HLA class I and class II types were available, the types were taken from metadata supplied by the sample provider, not from assay-based typing. The samples were drawn from two sources: the first 160 participants of the ongoing ImmuneRACE study, and some 1,300 subjects contributed by 6 global collaborators. The sample metadata nearly always contained a de-identified subject ID, COVID-19 status, age in years and sex.

The immunoSEQ Assay, a bias-controlled multiplex PCR, was used to amplify TCRbeta CDR3 regions from genomic DNA. Under the source paper's analysis protocol: The number of nucleated cells in each sample was estimated by amplification of reference gene primers within the assay. To quantify the absolute abundance of each unique TCRbeta CDR3 rearrangement, sequence reads were collapsed and filtered. Productive Simpson clonality was computed per sample as the square root of Simpson's diversity index over productive rearrangements. TCRdb took this table from immuneACCESS and kept in-frame rearrangements with V and J called. Such tables lack part of the clones; where checked against another copy, unresolved V genes explain under half of the gap, and the rest is unexplained. V and J calls plus clone size are reproduced from that table; the DNA served to infer D and trimming. Present in this sample are 120,000 or so clones, about four fifths of which were seen just once. Jointly, the top ten make up more than 35% of the sample.

Here is what the overall study found, with its caveats: The quantity of clinical and demographic metadata differed by source and by participant and was supplied without curation.

The collaborating institutions used their own protocols to collect whole blood in K2EDTA tubes. For TCRbeta analysis, collaborators shipped samples as frozen whole blood, isolated PBMCs, or DNA extracted from either of those sample types. Notes on this clone: No antigen is known for it. Base qualities were left out, and no much larger clone turns up one base away.

Ends trimmed: V by 3 bases, J by 7 bases; bases unmatched to a gene: 1. The CDR3 contains 13 residues, cysteine and phenylalanine counted. Only the CDR3 region is kept as DNA, spanning 39 bases read in frame from base 1. CDR1 is given as LNHDA and CDR2 as SQIVND, both from the germline V gene (reference sequence). This chain joins TRBV19 to TRBJ1-2; TRBD1 aligns with 11 central bases. The specimen sequenced was peripheral blood. The TCR sequence derives from a man aged 40-55 years with active or convalescent COVID-19. The CDR3 region: CASSMGQGGGYTF. In nucleotides, the sequence is TGTGCCAGTAGTATGGGACAGGGGGGTGGCTACACCTTC. With all but the CDR3 taken from the reference TRBV19 and TRBJ1-2 genes, the full variable domain is: DGGITQSPKYLFRKEGQNVTLSCEQNLNHDAMYWYRQDPGQGLRLIYYSQIVNDFQKGDIAEGYSVSREKKESFPLTVTSAQKNPTAFYLCASSMGQGGGYTFGSGTRLTVV.